This entry is about one TCR beta chain. This entry belongs to a study of PD-1 blockade in classical Hodgkin lymphoma. There are 14 residues in the CDR3. Germline CDR1 reads SGHNT; CDR2 reads YENEEA. V was shortened by 2 bases and J by 0 bases, with 7 bases between the two germline ends. The protocol was immunoSEQ multiplex PCR, while the TCRdb copy is restricted to in-frame clones and leaves out a portion. The data hold about 21,000 clones, with roughly 72% observed a single time. Each and every patient relapsed after autologous stem cell transplantation, and patients got differing brentuximab vedotin exposure.

The specimen comprised peripheral blood mononuclear cells (PBMCs), sampled at baseline. This rearrangement joins TRBV11-3 to TRBJ1-1; D uncertain. This clonotype was obtained from a human donor with classical Hodgkin lymphoma. CDR3 bases: TGTGCCAGCAGCTTAATGGGGATGAACACTGAAGCTTTCTTT. Residues: CASSLMGMNTEAFF.